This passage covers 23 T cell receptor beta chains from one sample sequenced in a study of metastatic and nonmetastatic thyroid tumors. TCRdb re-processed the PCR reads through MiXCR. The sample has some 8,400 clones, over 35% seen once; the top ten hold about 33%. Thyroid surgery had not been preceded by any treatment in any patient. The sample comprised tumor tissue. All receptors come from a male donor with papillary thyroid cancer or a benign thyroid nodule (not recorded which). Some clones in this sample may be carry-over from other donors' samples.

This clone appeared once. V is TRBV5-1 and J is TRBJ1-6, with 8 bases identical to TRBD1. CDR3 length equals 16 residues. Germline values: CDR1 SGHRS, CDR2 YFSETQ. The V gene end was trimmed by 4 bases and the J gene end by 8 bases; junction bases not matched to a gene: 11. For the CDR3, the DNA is TGCGCCAGCAGCGCAAAGTTATCGGACAGGGATTCACCCCTCCACTTT. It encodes CASSAKLSDRDSPLHF.

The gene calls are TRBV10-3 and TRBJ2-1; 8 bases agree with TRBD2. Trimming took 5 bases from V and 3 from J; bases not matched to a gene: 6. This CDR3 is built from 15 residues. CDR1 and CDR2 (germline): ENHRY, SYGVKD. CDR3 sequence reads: CAISPSGGGYNEQFF. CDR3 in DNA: TGTGCCATCAGTCCCTCGGGGGGGGGCTACAATGAGCAGTTCTTC.

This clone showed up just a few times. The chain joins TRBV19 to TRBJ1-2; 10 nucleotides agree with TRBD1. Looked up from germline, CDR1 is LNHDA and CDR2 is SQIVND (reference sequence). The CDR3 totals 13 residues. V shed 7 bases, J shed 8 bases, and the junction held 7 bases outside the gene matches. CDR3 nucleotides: TGTGCCAGTAATGACAGGGGGCCAGGCGGCTACACCTTC. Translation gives CASNDRGPGGYTF.

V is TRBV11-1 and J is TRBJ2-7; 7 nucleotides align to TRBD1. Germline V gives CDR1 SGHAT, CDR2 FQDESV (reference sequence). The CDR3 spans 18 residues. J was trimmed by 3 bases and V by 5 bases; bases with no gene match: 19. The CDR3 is CASSPTTDRPGQHYEQYF. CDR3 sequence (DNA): TGTGCCAGCAGCCCTACAACTGATCGTCCGGGACAGCACTACGAGCAGTACTTC.

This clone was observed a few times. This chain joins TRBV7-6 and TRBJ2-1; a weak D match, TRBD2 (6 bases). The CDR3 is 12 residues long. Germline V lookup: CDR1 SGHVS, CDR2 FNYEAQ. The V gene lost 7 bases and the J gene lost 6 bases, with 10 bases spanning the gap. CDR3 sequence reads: CASTLGGNEQFF. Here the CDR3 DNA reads TGTGCCAGCACCCTGGGGGGCAATGAGCAGTTCTTC.

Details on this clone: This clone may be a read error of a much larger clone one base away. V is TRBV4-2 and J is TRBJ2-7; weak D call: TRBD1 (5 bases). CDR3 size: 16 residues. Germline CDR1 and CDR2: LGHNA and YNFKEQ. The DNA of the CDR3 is TGTGCCAGCAGCCCTAGGGGTGGCACGAACACCCACGATCAGTACTTC. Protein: CASSPRGGTNTHDQYF.

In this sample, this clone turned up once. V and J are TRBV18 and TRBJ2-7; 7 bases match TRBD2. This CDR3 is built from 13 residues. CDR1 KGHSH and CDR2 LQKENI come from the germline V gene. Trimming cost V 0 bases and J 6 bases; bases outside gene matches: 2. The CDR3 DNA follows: TGTGCCAGCTCACCACCAGGGAGGGGCGAGCAGTACTTC. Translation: CASSPPGRGEQYF.

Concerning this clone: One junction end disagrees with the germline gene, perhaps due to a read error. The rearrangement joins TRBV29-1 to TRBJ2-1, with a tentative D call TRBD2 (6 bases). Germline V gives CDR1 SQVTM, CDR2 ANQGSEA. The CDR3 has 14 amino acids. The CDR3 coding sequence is TGTAGCGTCCCTCTGAGCGGGTTTTCAAATGAGCAGTTCTTC. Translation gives CSVPLSGFSNEQFF.

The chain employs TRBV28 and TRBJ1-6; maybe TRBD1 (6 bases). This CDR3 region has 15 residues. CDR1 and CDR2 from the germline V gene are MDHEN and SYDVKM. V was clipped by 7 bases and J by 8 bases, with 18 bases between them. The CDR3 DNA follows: TGTGCCAGCACCTCAGCCCAGGGGACCTATTCACCCCTCCACTTT. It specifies CASTSAQGTYSPLHF.

The chain's CDR3 is CASSRTGLDFSGANVLTF. CDR3 sequence (DNA): TGTGCCAGCAGCCGGACAGGGCTTGACTTCTCAGGGGCCAACGTCCTGACTTTC. This chain joins TRBV7-8 and TRBJ2-6; 8 positions match TRBD1. Trimming cost V 5 bases and J 4 bases; bases outside gene matches: 13. CDR1 and CDR2 from the germline V gene are SGHVS and FQNEAQ. There are 18 residues in the CDR3. Based on the CDR3 plus reference TRBV7-8 and TRBJ2-6, the full variable domain is GAGVSQSPRYKVAKRGQDVALRCDPISGHVSLFWYQQALGQGPEFLTYFQNEAQLDKSGLPSDRFFAERPEGSVSTLKIQRTQQEDSAVYLCASSRTGLDFSGANVLTFGAGSRLTVL.

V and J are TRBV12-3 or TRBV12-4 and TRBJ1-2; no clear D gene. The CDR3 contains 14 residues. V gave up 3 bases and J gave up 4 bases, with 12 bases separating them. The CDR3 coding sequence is TGTGCCAGCAGTTTCAAGACTCTCTTCTATGGCTACACCTTC. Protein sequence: CASSFKTLFYGYTF.

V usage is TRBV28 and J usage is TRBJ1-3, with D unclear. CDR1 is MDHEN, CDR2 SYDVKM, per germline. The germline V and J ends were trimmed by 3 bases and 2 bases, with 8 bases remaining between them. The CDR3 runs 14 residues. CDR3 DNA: TGTGCCAGCAGTTTGGGTCAGACTGGAAACACCATATATTTT. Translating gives CASSLGQTGNTIYF.

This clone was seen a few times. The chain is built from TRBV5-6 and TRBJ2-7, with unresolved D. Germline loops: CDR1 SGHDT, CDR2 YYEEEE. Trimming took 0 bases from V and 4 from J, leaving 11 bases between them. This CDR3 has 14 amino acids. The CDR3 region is CASSLAEAEYEQYF. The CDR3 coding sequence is TGTGCCAGCAGCTTGGCCGAGGCAGAATACGAGCAGTACTTC. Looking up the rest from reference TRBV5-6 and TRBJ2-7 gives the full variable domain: DAGVTQSPTHLIKTRGQQVTLRCSPKSGHDTVSWYQQALGQGPQFIFQYYEEEERQRGNFPDRFSGHQFPNYSSELNVNALLLGDSALYLCASSLAEAEYEQYFGPGTRLTVT.

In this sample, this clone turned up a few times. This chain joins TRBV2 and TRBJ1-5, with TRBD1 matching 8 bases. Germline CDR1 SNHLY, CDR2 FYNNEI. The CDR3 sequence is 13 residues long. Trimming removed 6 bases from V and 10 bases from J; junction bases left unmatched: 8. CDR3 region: CASRGQAGSPQHF. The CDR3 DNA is TGTGCCAGCAGGGGACAGGCGGGAAGTCCCCAGCATTTT.

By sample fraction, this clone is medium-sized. The CDR3 DNA follows: TGCAGTGCCCCGAGTTATGAGGACTATGGCTACACCTTC. This encodes CSAPSYEDYGYTF. The chain carries TRBV20-1 and TRBJ1-2; D is ambiguous. The CDR3 has 13 amino acids. Germline lookup yields CDR1 DFQATT and CDR2 SNEGSKA (reference sequence). V was pared by 6 bases and J by 3 bases, with 14 bases between.

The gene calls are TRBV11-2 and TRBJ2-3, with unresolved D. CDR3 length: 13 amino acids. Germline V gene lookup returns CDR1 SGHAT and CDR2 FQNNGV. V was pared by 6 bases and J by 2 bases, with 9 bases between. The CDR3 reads CASSRTFTDTQYF. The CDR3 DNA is TGTGCCAGCAGTCGTACCTTCACAGATACGCAGTATTTT.

CDR3 region: CASSPRTAISYEQYF. The DNA for the CDR3 is TGTGCCAGCAGCCCCCGGACAGCTATCTCCTACGAGCAGTACTTC. The V and J genes are TRBV7-9 and TRBJ2-7, with TRBD1 as a possible D gene (6 bases). Trimming took 5 bases from V and 0 from J, leaving 14 bases between them. The CDR3 length is 15 residues. The germline gives CDR1 SEHNR, CDR2 FQNEAQ (reference sequence).

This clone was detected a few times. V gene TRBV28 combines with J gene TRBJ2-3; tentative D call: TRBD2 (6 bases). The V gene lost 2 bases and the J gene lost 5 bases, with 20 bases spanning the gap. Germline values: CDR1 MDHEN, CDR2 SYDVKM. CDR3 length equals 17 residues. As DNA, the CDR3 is TGTGCCAGCAGTTTAGGGGCGGGACTGCCGGCCGGAGATACGCAGTATTTT. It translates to CASSLGAGLPAGDTQYF.

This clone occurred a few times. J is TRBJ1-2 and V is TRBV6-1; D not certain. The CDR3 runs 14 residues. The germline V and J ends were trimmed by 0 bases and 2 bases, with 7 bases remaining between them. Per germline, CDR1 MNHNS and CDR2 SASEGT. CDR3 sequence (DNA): TGTGCCAGCAGTGAAGCGGCAGAGAACTATGGCTACACCTTC. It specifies CASSEAAENYGYTF.

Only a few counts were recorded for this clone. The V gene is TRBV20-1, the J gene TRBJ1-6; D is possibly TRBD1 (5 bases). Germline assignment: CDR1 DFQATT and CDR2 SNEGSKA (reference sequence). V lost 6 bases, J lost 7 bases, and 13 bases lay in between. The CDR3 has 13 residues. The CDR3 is CSALGGMNSPLHF. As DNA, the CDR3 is TGCAGTGCCCTTGGGGGGATGAATTCACCCCTCCACTTT.

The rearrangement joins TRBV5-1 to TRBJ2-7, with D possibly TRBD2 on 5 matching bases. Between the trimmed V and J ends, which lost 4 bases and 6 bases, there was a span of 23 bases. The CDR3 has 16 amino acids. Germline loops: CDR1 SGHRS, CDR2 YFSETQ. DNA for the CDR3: TGCGCCAGCAGCGGAGAATTACTAGATCCCCGTGGCGAGCAGTACTTC. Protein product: CASSGELLDPRGEQYF.

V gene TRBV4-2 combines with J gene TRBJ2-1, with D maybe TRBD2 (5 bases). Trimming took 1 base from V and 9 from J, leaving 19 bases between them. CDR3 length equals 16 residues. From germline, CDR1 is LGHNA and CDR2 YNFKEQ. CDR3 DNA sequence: TGTGCCAGCAGCCAAGGGTCGGTGGGGAGTTGTCCTGAGCAGTTCTTC. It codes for CASSQGSVGSCPEQFF.

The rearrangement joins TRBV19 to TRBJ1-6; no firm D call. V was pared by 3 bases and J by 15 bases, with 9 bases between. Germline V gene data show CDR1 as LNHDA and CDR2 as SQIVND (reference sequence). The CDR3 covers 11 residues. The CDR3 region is CASSIGGLLHF. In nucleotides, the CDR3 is TGTGCCAGTAGTATCGGAGGGCTCCTCCACTTT.